This paragraph covers one T cell receptor (beta chain) sequence. The V end lost 1 base, the J end lost 5 bases, and 15 bases lay between the germline ends. This CDR3 has 15 residues. Germline CDR1 reads LGHNA; CDR2 reads YSLEER. With 60 Vbeta and 13 Jbeta primers, the PCR was carried out. Original handling: The authors later counted 70 million to 85 million unique TCR beta chains, 9 million to 14 million of them shared. This table comes from immunoSEQ multiplex PCR, and its TCRdb copy is limited to in-frame clones, with some not included. V and J calls and clone size come straight from that table; D and trimming were deduced from the DNA. The sample yields fewer than 200,000 clones, around 82% seen once. This entry comes from a study of cytomegalovirus exposure and HLA in healthy donors.

The material sequenced was PBMCs. J is TRBJ2-7 and V is TRBV4-3; tentatively, D is TRBD2 (6 bases). The origin of this receptor is a middle-aged man in good health and CMV-seronegative. CDR3 amino acids: CASSQVLTTSNEQYF. The CDR3 nucleotides read TGCGCCAGCAGCCAAGTTTTAACAACTAGCAACGAGCAGTACTTC.